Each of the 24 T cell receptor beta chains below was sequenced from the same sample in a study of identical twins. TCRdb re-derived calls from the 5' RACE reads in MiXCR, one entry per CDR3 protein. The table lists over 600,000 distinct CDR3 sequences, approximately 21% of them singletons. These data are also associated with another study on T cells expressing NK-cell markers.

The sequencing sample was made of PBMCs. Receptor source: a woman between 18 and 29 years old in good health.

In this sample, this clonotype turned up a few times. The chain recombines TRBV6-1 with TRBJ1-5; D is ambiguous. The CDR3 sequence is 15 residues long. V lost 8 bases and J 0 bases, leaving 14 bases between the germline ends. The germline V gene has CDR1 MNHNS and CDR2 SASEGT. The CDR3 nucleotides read TGTGCCAGCTCCGAGTGGGCGAATAGCAATCAGCCCCAGCATTTT. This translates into CASSEWANSNQPQHF.

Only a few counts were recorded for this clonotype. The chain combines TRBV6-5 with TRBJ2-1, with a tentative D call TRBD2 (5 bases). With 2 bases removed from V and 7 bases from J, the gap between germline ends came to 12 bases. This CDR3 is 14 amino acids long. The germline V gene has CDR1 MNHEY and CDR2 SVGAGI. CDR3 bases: TGTGCCAGCAGTTACGGCTACCCGGGGAATGAGCAGTTCTTC. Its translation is CASSYGYPGNEQFF.

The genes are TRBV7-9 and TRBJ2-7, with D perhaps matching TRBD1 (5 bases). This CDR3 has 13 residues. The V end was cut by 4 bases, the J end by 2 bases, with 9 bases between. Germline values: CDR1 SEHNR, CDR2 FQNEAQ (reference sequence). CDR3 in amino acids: CASSSDKTYEQYF. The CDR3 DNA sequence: TGTGCCAGCAGCTCGGACAAAACCTACGAGCAGTACTTC.

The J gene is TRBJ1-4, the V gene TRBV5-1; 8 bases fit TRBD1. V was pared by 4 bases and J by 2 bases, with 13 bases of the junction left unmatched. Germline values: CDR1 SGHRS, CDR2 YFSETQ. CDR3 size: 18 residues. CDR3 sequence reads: CASSISPTGGFTNEKLFF. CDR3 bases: TGCGCCAGCAGCATCTCCCCTACAGGGGGTTTTACTAATGAAAAACTGTTTTTT.

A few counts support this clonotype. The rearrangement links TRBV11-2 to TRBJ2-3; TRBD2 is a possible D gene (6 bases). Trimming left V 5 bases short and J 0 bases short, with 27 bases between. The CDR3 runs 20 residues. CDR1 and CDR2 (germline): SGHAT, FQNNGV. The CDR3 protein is CASSPRAVLRRVSSTDTQYF. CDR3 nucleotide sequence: TGTGCCAGCAGCCCGAGGGCAGTCCTACGGAGGGTATCTAGCACAGATACGCAGTATTTT.

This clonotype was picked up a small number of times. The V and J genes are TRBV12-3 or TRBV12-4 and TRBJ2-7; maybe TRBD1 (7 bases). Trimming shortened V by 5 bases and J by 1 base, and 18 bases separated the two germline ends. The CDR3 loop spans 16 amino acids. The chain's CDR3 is CASSPPYQGGSYEQYF. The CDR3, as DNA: TGTGCCAGCAGTCCCCCATACCAGGGGGGATCCTACGAGCAGTACTTC.

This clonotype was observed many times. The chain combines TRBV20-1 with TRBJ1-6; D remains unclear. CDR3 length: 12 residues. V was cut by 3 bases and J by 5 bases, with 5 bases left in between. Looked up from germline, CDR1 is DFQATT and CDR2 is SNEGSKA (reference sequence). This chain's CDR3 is CSASTDNSPLHF. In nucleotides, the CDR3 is TGCAGTGCTAGTACCGATAATTCACCCCTCCACTTT.

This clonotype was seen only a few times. The CDR3 nucleotides are TGTGCCAGCACCCCAAGCTCAGCGGGAGGAATCATAGCCAAAAACATTCAGTACTTC. Translated, it gives CASTPSSAGGIIAKNIQYF. The V call is TRBV6-1, the J call TRBJ2-4; 9 bases match TRBD2. CDR3 length equals 19 residues. Per germline, CDR1 MNHNS and CDR2 SASEGT. Germline trimming cut 7 bases from V and 0 bases from J; bases unmatched to any gene: 16.

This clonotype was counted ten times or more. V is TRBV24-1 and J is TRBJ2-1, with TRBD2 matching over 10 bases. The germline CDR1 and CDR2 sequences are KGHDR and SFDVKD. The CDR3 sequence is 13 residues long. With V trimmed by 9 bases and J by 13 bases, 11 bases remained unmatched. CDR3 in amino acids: CATGAGASGSQFF. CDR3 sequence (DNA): TGTGCCACCGGGGCCGGGGCTAGCGGGAGTCAGTTCTTC.

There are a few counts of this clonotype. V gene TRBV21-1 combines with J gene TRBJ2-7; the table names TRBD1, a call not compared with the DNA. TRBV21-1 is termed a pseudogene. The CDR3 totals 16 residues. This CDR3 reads CASAPNYMTDTYEQYF. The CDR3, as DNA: TGTGCCAGCGCGCCAAACTATATGACAGATACCTACGAGCAGTACTTC.

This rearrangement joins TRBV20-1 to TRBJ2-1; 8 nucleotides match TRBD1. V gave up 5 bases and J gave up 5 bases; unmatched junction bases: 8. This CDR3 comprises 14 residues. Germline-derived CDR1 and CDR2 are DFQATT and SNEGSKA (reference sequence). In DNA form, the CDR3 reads TGCAGTGCTGAAGGGACAGGCACCAACAATGAGCAGTTCTTC. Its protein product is CSAEGTGTNNEQFF.

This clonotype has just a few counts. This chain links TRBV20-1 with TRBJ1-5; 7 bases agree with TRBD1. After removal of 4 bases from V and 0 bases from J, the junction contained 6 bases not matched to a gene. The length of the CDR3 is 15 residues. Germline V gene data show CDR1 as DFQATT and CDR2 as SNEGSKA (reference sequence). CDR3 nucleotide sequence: TGCAGTGCTACCAGACAGGGCCATAGCAATCAGCCCCAGCATTTT. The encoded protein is CSATRQGHSNQPQHF.

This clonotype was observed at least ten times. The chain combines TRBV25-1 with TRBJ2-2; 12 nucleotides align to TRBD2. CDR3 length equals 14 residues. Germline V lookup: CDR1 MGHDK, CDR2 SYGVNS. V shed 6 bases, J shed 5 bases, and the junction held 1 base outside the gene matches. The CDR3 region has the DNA TGTGCCAGCAGGACTAGCGGGGGAACCGGGGAGCTGTTTTTT. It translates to CASRTSGGTGELFF.

The CDR3 DNA reads as TGCAGTGCTAGAGATCTTGGGACCGGGGGCTCCTACAATGAGCAGTTCTTC. Its translation is CSARDLGTGGSYNEQFF. V and J are TRBV20-1 and TRBJ2-1; D is perhaps TRBD2 (6 bases). Per germline, CDR1 DFQATT and CDR2 SNEGSKA (reference sequence). This CDR3 contains 17 residues. V dropped 0 bases and J dropped 0 bases, with 15 bases sitting between them.

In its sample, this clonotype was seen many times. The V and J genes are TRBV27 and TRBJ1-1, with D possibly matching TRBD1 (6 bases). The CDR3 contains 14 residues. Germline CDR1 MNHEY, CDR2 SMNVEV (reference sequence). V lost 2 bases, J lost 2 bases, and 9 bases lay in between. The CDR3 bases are TGTGCCAGCAGTTTAAACAGGGCAAACACTGAAGCTTTCTTT. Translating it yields CASSLNRANTEAFF.

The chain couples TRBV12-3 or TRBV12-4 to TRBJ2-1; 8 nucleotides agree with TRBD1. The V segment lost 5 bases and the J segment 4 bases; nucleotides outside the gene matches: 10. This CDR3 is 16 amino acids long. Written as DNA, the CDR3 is TGTGCCAGCAGTCAAACACAGGGGGATGGATACAATGAGCAGTTCTTC. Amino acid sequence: CASSQTQGDGYNEQFF.

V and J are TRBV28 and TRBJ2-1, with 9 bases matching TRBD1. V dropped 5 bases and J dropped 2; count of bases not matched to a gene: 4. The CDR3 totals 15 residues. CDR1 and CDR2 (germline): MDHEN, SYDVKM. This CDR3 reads CASSAGTGPYNEQFF. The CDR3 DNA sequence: TGTGCCAGCAGTGCCGGGACAGGGCCCTACAATGAGCAGTTCTTC.

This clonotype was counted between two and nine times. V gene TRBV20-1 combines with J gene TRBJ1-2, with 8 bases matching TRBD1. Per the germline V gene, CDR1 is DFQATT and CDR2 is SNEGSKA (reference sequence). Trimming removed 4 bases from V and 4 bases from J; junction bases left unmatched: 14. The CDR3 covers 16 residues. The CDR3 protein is CSATRGQTRTAYGYTF. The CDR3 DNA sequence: TGCAGTGCTACCAGGGGGCAGACTCGAACGGCCTATGGCTACACCTTC.

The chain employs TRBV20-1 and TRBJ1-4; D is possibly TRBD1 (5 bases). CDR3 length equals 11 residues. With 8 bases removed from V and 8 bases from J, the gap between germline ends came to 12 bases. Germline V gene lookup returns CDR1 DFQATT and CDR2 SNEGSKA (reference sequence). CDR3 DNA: TGCAGTCCCACACGGGGGGAAAAACTGTTTTTT. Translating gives CSPTRGEKLFF.

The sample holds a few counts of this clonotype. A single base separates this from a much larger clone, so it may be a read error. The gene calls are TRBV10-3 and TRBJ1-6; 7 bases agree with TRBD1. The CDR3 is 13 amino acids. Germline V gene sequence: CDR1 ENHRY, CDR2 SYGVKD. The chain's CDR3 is CAIRQGENSHLHF. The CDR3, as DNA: TGTGCCATCAGGCAGGGGGAAAACTCACACCTCCACTTT.

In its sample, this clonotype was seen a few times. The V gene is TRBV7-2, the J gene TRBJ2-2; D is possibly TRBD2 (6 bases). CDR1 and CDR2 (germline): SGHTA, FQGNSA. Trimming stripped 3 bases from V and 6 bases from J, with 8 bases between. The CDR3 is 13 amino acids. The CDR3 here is CASSFREAGELFF. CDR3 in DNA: TGTGCCAGCAGCTTCAGGGAGGCCGGGGAGCTGTTTTTT.

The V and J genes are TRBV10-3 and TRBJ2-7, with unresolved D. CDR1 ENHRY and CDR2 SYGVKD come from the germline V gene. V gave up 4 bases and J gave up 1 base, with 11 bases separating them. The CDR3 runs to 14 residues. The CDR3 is CAISGAGPSYEQYF. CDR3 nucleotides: TGTGCCATCAGTGGGGCCGGACCATCCTACGAGCAGTACTTC.

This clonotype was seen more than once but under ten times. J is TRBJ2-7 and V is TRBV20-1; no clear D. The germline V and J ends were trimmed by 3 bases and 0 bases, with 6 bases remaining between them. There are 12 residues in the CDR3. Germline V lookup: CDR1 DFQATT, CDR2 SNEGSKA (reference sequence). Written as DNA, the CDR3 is TGCAGTGCTAGGTGGGGCTCCTACGAGCAGTACTTC. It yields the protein CSARWGSYEQYF.

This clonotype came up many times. The CDR3 coding sequence is TGCAGTGCTGATAAAAACAGGGATGGCGAGCAGTACTTC. Its translation: CSADKNRDGEQYF. The rearrangement joins TRBV20-1 to TRBJ2-7, with D tentatively TRBD1 (6 bases). Germline V CDR1 and CDR2: DFQATT, SNEGSKA (reference sequence). V lost 5 bases and J 6 bases, leaving 17 bases between the germline ends. The CDR3 loop spans 13 amino acids.